Given below is one T cell receptor (beta chain) in context. The antigen is unknown. The sample is drawn from a study of T cells expressing NK-cell markers. Across the whole study: Seropositivity for HCMV was found in seven of the eight sequenced donors, with one seronegative.

TCRdb reanalyzed the 5' RACE reads and collapses them to one entry per CDR3 protein, without DNA. Reported are about 540,000 distinct CDR3 sequences; the ten largest clones contain approximately 3.6%. Points from the study as a whole: Dominant NKG2C+ clonotype frequencies of 1.0-7.0% of CD8+ T cells were measured in roughly 6 donors.

The CDR3 covers 13 residues. Germline lookup yields CDR1 DFQATT and CDR2 SNEGSKA (reference sequence). The sample consisted of blood T cells: a sorted CD56 or NKG2C T cell subset, CD4+ or CD8+ T cells, or bulk PBMC T cells (not recorded which). The J gene is TRBJ2-1, the V gene TRBV20-1; lacking DNA, the TRBD2 call made by TCRdb goes unchecked. The receptor's source is a man younger than 30 in good health. CDR3 protein: CSATGTSIYEQFF.